These 23 T cell receptor beta chains came from one sample sequenced in a study of beta chain features in type 1 diabetes. What was sequenced were expressed TCRB transcripts, since all of the isolated RNA had been reverse transcribed. Data came from immunoSEQ multiplex PCR; TCRdb stores just in-frame clones and leaves some out. This sample carries about 230,000 clones, about 10% of them seen once, and the ten largest clones take less than 0.035%. The sequenced sample was naive CD4+ T cells from blood. Receptor source: a woman younger than 30 in good health.

This clone was detected only a few times. The rearrangement links TRBV5-4 to TRBJ2-1; TRBD2 agrees at 14 bases. CDR1 and CDR2 from the germline V gene are SGHNT and YYREEE (reference sequence). CDR3 length equals 19 residues. The J segment lost 1 base and the V segment lost 4 bases, leaving 10 bases of the junction unmatched. The CDR3 region is CASSRGGTSGRESYNEQFF. The CDR3 coding sequence is TGTGCCAGCAGCAGGGGGGGGACTAGCGGGAGAGAATCCTACAATGAGCAGTTCTTC.

This sequence joins TRBV15 and TRBJ2-1, with 9 bases matching TRBD1. CDR3 length equals 13 residues. V lost 4 bases and J lost 8; bases outside the gene matches: 3. Germline V gene data show CDR1 as LNHNV and CDR2 as YYDKDF (reference sequence). The CDR3 reads CATSKRTGDEQFF. The CDR3 coding sequence is TGTGCCACCAGCAAGAGGACAGGGGATGAGCAGTTCTTC.

The CDR3 spells CASSLARDRGSSYEQYF. The CDR3 nucleotides read TGTGCCAGCAGCTTAGCCCGGGACAGGGGAAGTTCCTACGAGCAGTACTTC. The chain employs TRBV7-8 and TRBJ2-7, with 10 nucleotides matching TRBD1. Losses at the gene ends were 0 bases for V and 1 base for J; bases not matched to a gene: 6. CDR3 length equals 17 residues. CDR1 and CDR2 from the germline V gene are SGHVS and FQNEAQ.

This clone was picked up a small number of times. The chain links TRBV11-2 to TRBJ2-3, with D perhaps TRBD2 (5 bases). The CDR3 is 12 amino acids. Germline CDR1 reads SGHAT; CDR2 reads FQNNGV. Trimming shortened V by 4 bases and J by 8 bases, and 10 bases separated the two germline ends. CDR3: CASSSRGGTQYF. The CDR3 nucleotides read TGTGCCAGCAGCTCGCGAGGAGGTACGCAGTATTTT.

J is TRBJ1-4 and V is TRBV2; 9 positions agree with TRBD1. The length of the CDR3 is 15 residues. V lost 8 bases and J lost 3; bases outside the gene matches: 7. Germline V gene sequence: CDR1 SNHLY, CDR2 FYNNEI. Here the CDR3 reads CASHERTGANEKLFF. CDR3 coding DNA: TGTGCCAGCCACGAAAGGACAGGGGCTAATGAAAAACTGTTTTTT.

The chain employs TRBV2 and TRBJ1-6; the D gene is possibly TRBD1 (6 bases). The CDR3 extends over 12 amino acids. CDR1 is SNHLY and CDR2 is FYNNEI in the germline V gene. Between the trimmed V and J ends, which lost 7 bases and 10 bases, there was a span of 11 bases. CDR3 nucleotides: TGTGCCAGCAACAGGGAAGACTCACCCCTCCACTTT. Its protein product is CASNREDSPLHF.

This clone was recorded many times. The same CDR3 also results from other DNA sequences found in this sample. For the CDR3, the DNA is TGTGCCTGGAGTGTACTCGATACGCAGTATTTT. Encoded protein: CAWSVLDTQYF. The genes are TRBV30 and TRBJ2-3; D gene unclear. The CDR3 runs to 11 residues. Germline V gene lookup returns CDR1 GTSNPN and CDR2 SVGIG (reference sequence). V lost 0 bases, J lost 6 bases, and 4 bases lay in between.

The rearrangement links TRBV6-5 to TRBJ2-7; possible D gene TRBD1, 6 bases. This CDR3 has 16 residues. Deletions cut 4 bases from V and 2 bases from J, with 18 bases between. The germline V gene encodes CDR1 MNHEY and CDR2 SVGAGI. CDR3 DNA: TGTGCCAGCAGTTGGGGGACACAGGGTAACGCCTACGAGCAGTACTTC. Protein sequence: CASSWGTQGNAYEQYF.

This clone has a handful of counts. The chain couples TRBV5-1 to TRBJ2-3; D might be TRBD1 (6 bases). This CDR3 is built from 15 residues. Germline lookup yields CDR1 SGHRS and CDR2 YFSETQ. V was cut by 4 bases and J by 1 base, with 13 bases left in between. The CDR3 DNA is TGCGCCAGCAGCCCAGGGGATAAACGCACAGATACGCAGTATTTT. Translation: CASSPGDKRTDTQYF.

There are a few counts of this clone. This chain joins TRBV6-5 and TRBJ2-7, with 12 bases lining up with TRBD2. The germline V gene encodes CDR1 MNHEY and CDR2 SVGAGI. The CDR3 runs 14 residues. V trimming: 6 bases; J trimming: 7 bases; junction bases outside the gene matches: 7. CDR3 sequence reads: CASRKTSGSREQYF. CDR3 nucleotides: TGTGCCAGCAGAAAGACTAGCGGGAGCAGGGAGCAGTACTTC.

This chain connects TRBV7-9 to TRBJ2-5; 9 positions match TRBD2. Germline CDR1 reads SEHNR; CDR2 reads FQNEAQ (reference sequence). Trimming removed 6 bases from V and 1 base from J; junction bases left unmatched: 3. The CDR3 covers 14 residues. The CDR3 sequence: CASSLAGTQETQYF. The CDR3 nucleotides read TGTGCCAGCAGTCTAGCGGGGACCCAAGAGACCCAGTACTTC.

This chain joins TRBV6-5 and TRBJ2-7; maybe TRBD2 (5 bases). The CDR3 runs 14 residues. V dropped 6 bases and J dropped 2 bases, with 14 bases sitting between them. Germline CDR1 and CDR2: MNHEY and SVGAGI. The CDR3 sequence is CASSLSGGPYEQYF. The CDR3 DNA follows: TGTGCCAGCAGCCTCTCCGGCGGGCCCTACGAGCAGTACTTC.

The V call is TRBV29-1, the J call TRBJ2-2, with 8 bases aligning to TRBD1. Germline CDR1 is SQVTM and CDR2 is ANQGSEA. This CDR3 is 14 amino acids long. The junction had 6 bases not matched to a gene; V was cut back by 6 bases and J by 3 bases. CDR3 region: CSVALGQDTGELFF. The CDR3, as DNA: TGCAGCGTAGCCCTGGGACAGGACACCGGGGAGCTGTTTTTT.

The table lists this clone with a few counts. The chain is built from TRBV11-2 and TRBJ1-1, with a possible D match to TRBD1 (5 bases). Germline V gene data show CDR1 as SGHAT and CDR2 as FQNNGV. This CDR3 has 14 amino acids. The V and J ends lost 2 bases and 4 bases respectively, with 11 bases between them. CDR3 coding DNA: TGTGCCAGCAGCTTACGGCAGGGTGCCACTGAAGCTTTCTTT. Its protein product is CASSLRQGATEAFF.

V gene TRBV7-8 combines with J gene TRBJ2-7; TRBD2 agrees at 10 bases. Germline loops: CDR1 SGHVS, CDR2 FQNEAQ. With V trimmed by 0 bases and J by 4 bases, 12 bases remained unmatched. The CDR3 extends over 18 amino acids. The CDR3 spells CASSLARSASGSNYEQYF. Written as DNA, the CDR3 is TGTGCCAGCAGCTTAGCGCGGTCGGCTAGCGGGAGCAATTACGAGCAGTACTTC.

This clone was seen only a few times. Within the sample, other DNA sequences also encode this same CDR3. Written as DNA, the CDR3 is TGCGCCAGCAGCCGGGACAGGGGAAACACTGAAGCTTTCTTT. It yields the protein CASSRDRGNTEAFF. This chain uses TRBV5-1 with TRBJ1-1; 10 nucleotides align to TRBD1. The ends lost 4 bases at V and 2 bases at J; junction bases unmatched: 2. CDR3 length: 14 residues. Germline CDR1 is SGHRS and CDR2 is YFSETQ.

This clone has a handful of counts. The V gene is TRBV7-2, the J gene TRBJ1-3; maybe TRBD1 (5 bases). Germline V gene lookup returns CDR1 SGHTA and CDR2 FQGNSA. CDR3 length equals 16 residues. Trimming shortened V by 3 bases and J by 4 bases, and 16 bases separated the two germline ends. The CDR3 coding sequence is TGTGCCAGCAGCTTCGGAAGGGGCGTGGGAGGAAACACCATATATTTT. This codes for CASSFGRGVGGNTIYF.

This clone has just a few counts. The chain combines TRBV27 with TRBJ1-2; D is perhaps TRBD1 (6 bases). V dropped 6 bases and J dropped 4 bases, with 12 bases sitting between them. This CDR3 comprises 13 residues. Germline V gene data show CDR1 as MNHEY and CDR2 as SMNVEV (reference sequence). The CDR3 protein is CASRPDRFYGYTF. In DNA, the CDR3 is TGTGCCAGCAGGCCAGACAGGTTCTATGGCTACACCTTC.

This clone was seen a handful of times. The chain has TRBV30 and TRBJ1-2; D is uncertain. CDR1 and CDR2 (germline): GTSNPN, SVGIG (reference sequence). Trimming cost V 0 bases and J 1 base, with 12 bases left between them. CDR3 length: 15 residues. The CDR3 DNA follows: TGTGCCTGGAGTGTACGAGGGCGGCTTAACTATGGCTACACCTTC. It specifies CAWSVRGRLNYGYTF.

The rearrangement links TRBV7-8 to TRBJ1-6; 9 nucleotides align to TRBD1. Germline V gene lookup returns CDR1 SGHVS and CDR2 FQNEAQ. The CDR3 is 15 amino acids. The ends lost 5 bases at V and 6 bases at J; junction bases unmatched: 5. The CDR3 bases are TGTGCCAGCAGCCTGGACAGGGGCCGTAATTCACCCCTCCACTTT. It specifies CASSLDRGRNSPLHF.

The rearrangement joins TRBV7-3 to TRBJ2-5, with TRBD1 identical over 7 bases. Per the germline V gene, CDR1 is SGHTA and CDR2 is FQGTGA. The CDR3 has 13 residues. Trimming at V came to 4 bases and at J to 4 bases, leaving 3 bases not matched to a gene. Written as DNA, the CDR3 is TGTGCCAGCAGCTATCAGGGGGTAGAGACCCAGTACTTC. Translated, it gives CASSYQGVETQYF.

The chain is built from TRBV5-1 and TRBJ2-2; 9 positions agree with TRBD2. Trimming took 4 bases from V and 0 from J; bases not matched to a gene: 4. The germline CDR1 and CDR2 sequences are SGHRS and YFSETQ. The CDR3 runs to 16 residues. CDR3 bases: TGCGCCAGCAGCACGACTAGCGGTTCGAACACCGGGGAGCTGTTTTTT. As protein: CASSTTSGSNTGELFF.

The chain employs TRBV29-1 and TRBJ1-2, with D maybe TRBD1 (5 bases). V gave up 4 bases and J gave up 5 bases, with 11 bases separating them. Germline CDR1 and CDR2: SQVTM and ANQGSEA. The CDR3 has 12 amino acids. The chain's CDR3 is CSVGWRGYGYTF. CDR3 DNA: TGCAGCGTTGGGTGGCGGGGGTATGGCTACACCTTC.